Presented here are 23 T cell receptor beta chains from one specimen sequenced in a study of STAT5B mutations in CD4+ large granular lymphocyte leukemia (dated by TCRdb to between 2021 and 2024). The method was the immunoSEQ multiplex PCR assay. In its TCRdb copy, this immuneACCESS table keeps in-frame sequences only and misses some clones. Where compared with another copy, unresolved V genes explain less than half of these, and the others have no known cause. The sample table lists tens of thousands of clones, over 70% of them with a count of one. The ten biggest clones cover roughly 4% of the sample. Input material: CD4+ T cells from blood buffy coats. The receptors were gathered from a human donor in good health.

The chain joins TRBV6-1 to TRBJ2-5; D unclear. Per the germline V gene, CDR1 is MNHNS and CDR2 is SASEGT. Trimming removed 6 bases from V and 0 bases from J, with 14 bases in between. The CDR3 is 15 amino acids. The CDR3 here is CASRYYGRDQETQYF. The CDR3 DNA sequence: TGTGCCAGCAGATATTACGGCCGGGACCAAGAGACCCAGTACTTC.

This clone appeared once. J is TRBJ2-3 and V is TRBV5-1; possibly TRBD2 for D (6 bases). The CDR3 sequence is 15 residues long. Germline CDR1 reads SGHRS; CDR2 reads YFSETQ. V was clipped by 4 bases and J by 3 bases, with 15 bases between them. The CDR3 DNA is TGCGCCAGCAGCCCGTGGGGGGTTAGTACAGATACGCAGTATTTT. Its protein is CASSPWGVSTDTQYF.

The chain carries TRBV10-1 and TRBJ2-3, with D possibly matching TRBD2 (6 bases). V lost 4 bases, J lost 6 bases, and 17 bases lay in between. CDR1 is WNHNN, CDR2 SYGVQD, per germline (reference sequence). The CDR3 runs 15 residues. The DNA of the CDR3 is TGCGCCAGCAGTGCGGACGGGACTGATGTGGATACGCAGTATTTT. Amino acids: CASSADGTDVDTQYF.

The CDR3 is CAISPTLGTDTQYF. The DNA for the CDR3 is TGTGCCATCAGTCCGACACTGGGGACAGATACGCAGTATTTT. The chain carries TRBV10-3 and TRBJ2-3, with D hard to call. Germline values: CDR1 ENHRY, CDR2 SYGVKD. V was pared by 5 bases and J by 3 bases, with 12 bases between. The CDR3 runs to 14 residues.

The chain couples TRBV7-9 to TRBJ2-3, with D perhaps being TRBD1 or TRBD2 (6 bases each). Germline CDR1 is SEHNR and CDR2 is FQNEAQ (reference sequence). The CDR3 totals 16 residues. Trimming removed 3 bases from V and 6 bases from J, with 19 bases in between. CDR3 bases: TGTGCCAGCAGCTTTAGGTCCCCGGGGGCCGCGGATACGCAGTATTTT. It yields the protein CASSFRSPGAADTQYF.

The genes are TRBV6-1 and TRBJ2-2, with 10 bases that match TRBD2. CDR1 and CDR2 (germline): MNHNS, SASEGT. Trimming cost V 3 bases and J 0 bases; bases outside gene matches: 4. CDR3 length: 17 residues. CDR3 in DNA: TGTGCCAGCAGTGACGTACTAGCGGGAACGAACACCGGGGAGCTGTTTTTT. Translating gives CASSDVLAGTNTGELFF.

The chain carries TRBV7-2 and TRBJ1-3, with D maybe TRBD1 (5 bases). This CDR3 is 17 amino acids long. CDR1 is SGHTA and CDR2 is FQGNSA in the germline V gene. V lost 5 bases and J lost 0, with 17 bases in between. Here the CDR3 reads CASSPSGRVISGNTIYF. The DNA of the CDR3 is TGTGCCAGCAGCCCCTCGGGCAGGGTCATCTCTGGAAACACCATATATTTT.

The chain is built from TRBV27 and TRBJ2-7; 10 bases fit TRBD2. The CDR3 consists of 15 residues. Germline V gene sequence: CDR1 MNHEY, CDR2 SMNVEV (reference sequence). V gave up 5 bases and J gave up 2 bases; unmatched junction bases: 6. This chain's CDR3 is CASSTRLAGTYEQYF. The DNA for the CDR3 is TGTGCCAGCAGTACCAGACTAGCGGGCACCTACGAGCAGTACTTC.

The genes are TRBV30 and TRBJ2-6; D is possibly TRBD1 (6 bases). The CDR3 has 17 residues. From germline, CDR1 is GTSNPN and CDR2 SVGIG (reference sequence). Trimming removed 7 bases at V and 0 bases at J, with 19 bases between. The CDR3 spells CAFNREFLPSGANVLTF. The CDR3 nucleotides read TGTGCCTTTAACAGGGAATTCCTCCCCTCTGGGGCCAACGTCCTGACTTTC.

CDR3 in amino acids: CASRVGGGYEQYF. Written as DNA, the CDR3 is TGTGCCAGCAGGGTGGGGGGCGGTTACGAGCAGTACTTC. The gene calls are TRBV27 and TRBJ2-5; tentatively, D is TRBD1 or TRBD2 (6 bases each). The J call is doubtful: the DNA matches TRBJ2-7 better. The CDR3 length is 13 residues. CDR1 is MNHEY and CDR2 is SMNVEV in the germline V gene (reference sequence).

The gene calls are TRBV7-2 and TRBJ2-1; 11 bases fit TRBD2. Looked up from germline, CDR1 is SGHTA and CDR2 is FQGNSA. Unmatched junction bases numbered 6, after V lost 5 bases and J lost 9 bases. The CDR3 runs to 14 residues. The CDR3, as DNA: TGTGCCAGCAGCCCTAGCGGGAGGTCGGGTGAGCAGTTCTTC. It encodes CASSPSGRSGEQFF.

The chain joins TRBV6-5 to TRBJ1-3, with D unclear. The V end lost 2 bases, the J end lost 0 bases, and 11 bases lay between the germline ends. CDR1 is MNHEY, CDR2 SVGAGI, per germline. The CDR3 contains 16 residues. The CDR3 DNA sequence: TGTGCCAGCAGTTACGGCTCCGATCACTCTGGAAACACCATATATTTT. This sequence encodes CASSYGSDHSGNTIYF.

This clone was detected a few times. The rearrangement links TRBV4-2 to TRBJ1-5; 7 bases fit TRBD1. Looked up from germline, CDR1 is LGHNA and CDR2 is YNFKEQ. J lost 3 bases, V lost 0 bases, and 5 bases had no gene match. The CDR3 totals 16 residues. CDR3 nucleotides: TGTGCCAGCAGCCAAGATGTGGACAGGACCAATCAGCCCCAGCATTTT. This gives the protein CASSQDVDRTNQPQHF.

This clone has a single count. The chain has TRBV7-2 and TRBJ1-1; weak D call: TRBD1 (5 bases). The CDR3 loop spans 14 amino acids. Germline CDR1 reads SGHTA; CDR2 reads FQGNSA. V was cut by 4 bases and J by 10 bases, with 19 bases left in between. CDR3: CASSSTGTAFVAFF. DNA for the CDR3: TGTGCCAGCAGCTCTACCGGGACTGCCTTCGTAGCTTTCTTT. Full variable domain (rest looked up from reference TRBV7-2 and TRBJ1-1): GAGVSQSPSNKVTEKGKDVELRCDPISGHTALYWYRQSLGQGLEFLIYFQGNSAPDKSGLPSDRFSAERTGGSVSTLTIQRTQQEDSAVYLCASSSTGTAFVAFFGQGTRLTVV.

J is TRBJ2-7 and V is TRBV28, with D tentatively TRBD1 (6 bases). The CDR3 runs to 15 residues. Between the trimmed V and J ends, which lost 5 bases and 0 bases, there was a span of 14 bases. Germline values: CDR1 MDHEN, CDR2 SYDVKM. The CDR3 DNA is TGTGCCAGCAGTGGTACTGGGACACTCTCCTACGAGCAGTACTTC. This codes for CASSGTGTLSYEQYF.

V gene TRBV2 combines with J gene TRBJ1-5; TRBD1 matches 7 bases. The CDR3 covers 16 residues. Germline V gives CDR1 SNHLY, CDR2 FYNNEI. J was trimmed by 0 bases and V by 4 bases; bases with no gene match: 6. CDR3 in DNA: TGTGCCAGCAGTGCTTCCGGGACAGCTAGCAATCAGCCCCAGCATTTT. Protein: CASSASGTASNQPQHF.

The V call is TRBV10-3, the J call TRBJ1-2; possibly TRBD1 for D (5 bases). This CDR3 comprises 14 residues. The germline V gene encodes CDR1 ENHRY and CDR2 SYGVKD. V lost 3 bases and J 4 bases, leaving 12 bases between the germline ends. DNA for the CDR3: TGTGCCATCAGTGACCCTGTAGGGACCTATGGCTACACCTTC. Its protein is CAISDPVGTYGYTF.

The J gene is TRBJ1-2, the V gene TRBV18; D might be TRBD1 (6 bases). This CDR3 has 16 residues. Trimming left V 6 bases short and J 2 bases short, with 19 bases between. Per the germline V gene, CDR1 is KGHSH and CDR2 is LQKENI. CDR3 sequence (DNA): TGTGCCAGCTCGCTGACCGAGGGGGAGGGCAACTATGGCTACACCTTC. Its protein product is CASSLTEGEGNYGYTF. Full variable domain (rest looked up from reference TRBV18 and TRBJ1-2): NAGVMQNPRHLVRRRGQEARLRCSPMKGHSHVYWYRQLPEEGLKFMVYLQKENIIDESGMPKERFSAEFPKEGPSILRIQQVVRGDSAAYFCASSLTEGEGNYGYTFGSGTRLTVV.

CDR3 DNA: TGTGCCAGTAGTATGGGGACAGAAGCTTTCTTT. Translated, it gives CASSMGTEAFF. This rearrangement joins TRBV19 to TRBJ1-1, with TRBD1 as a possible D gene (6 bases). CDR3 size: 11 residues. CDR1 is LNHDA and CDR2 is SQIVND in the germline V gene (reference sequence). With 3 bases removed from V and 8 bases from J, the gap between germline ends came to 7 bases. The whole variable domain, remainder taken from reference TRBV19 and TRBJ1-1, is DGGITQSPKYLFRKEGQNVTLSCEQNLNHDAMYWYRQDPGQGLRLIYYSQIVNDFQKGDIAEGYSVSREKKESFPLTVTSAQKNPTAFYLCASSMGTEAFFGQGTRLTVV.

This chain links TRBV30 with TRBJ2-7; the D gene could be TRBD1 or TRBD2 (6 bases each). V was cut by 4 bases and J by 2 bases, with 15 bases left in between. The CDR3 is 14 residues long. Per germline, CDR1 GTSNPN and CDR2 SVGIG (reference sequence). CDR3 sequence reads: CAWTSSGGTYEQYF. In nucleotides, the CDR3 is TGTGCCTGGACCTCCTCCGGGGGCACCTACGAGCAGTACTTC.

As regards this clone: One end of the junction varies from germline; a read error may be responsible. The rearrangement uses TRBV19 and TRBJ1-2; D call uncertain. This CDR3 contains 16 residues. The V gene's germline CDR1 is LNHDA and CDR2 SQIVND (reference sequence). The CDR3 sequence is CASSISGSDINHGYTF. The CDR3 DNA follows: TGTGCCAGTAGTATATCGGGGTCAGACATTAACCATGGCTACACCTTC. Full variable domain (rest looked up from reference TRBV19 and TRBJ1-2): DGGITQSPKYLFRKEGQNVTLSCEQNLNHDAMYWYRQDPGQGLRLIYYSQIVNDFQKGDIAEGYSVSREKKESFPLTVTSAQKNPTAFYLCASSISGSDINHGYTFGSGTRLTVV.

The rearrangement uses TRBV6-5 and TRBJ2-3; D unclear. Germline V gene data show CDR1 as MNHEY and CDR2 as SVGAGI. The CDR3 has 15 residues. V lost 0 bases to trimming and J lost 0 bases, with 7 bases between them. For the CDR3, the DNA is TGTGCCAGCAGTTACTCCCGTTGGAGCACAGATACGCAGTATTTT. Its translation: CASSYSRWSTDTQYF.

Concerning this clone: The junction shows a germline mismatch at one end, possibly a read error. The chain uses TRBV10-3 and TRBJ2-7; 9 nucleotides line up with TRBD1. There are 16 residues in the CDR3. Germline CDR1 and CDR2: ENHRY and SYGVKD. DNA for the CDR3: TGTGCCATCAGTAAGTCTCGGGACAGGGTGATCTACGAGCAGTACTTC. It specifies CAISKSRDRVIYEQYF.